The 20 T cell receptor beta chains presented below share a single source sample, sequenced in a study of blood T cell repertoires in COVID-19. The repertoire was sequenced with immunoSEQ multiplex PCR; TCRdb's copy has only in-frame clones and lacks some. Among 85,000 to 130,000 clones, 84% were seen once, and the ten largest hold around 15%. The sequenced material came from peripheral blood. The source of these receptors is a woman aged 55-69 years with acute or convalescent COVID-19.

The sample holds one count of this clone. The conserved phenylalanine or tryptophan is not found at the CDR3 terminus, so this likely reflects a read error. No DNA is shown, since the ends of the CDR3 on it are uncertain; the CDR3 is the one TCRdb lists. The V and J genes are TRBV19 and TRBJ2-7; TRBD1 is taken as the D call from the table, unchecked against the DNA. The CDR3 totals 13 residues, both ends included. Germline values: CDR1 LNHDA, CDR2 SQIVND (reference sequence). CDR3 in amino acids: CASSNRDRETWVY.

The chain recombines TRBV3-1 (or the pseudogene TRBV3-2) with TRBJ2-7; unclear D gene. The CDR3 length is 15 residues. Trimming stripped 1 base from V and 1 base from J, with 11 bases between. Germline V gives CDR1 LGHDT, CDR2 YNNKEL (reference sequence). CDR3 residues: CASSQVASVSYEQYF. CDR3 DNA sequence: TGTGCCAGCAGCCAAGTGGCCAGTGTATCCTACGAGCAGTACTTC.

This chain connects TRBV5-1 to TRBJ1-4; possibly TRBD1 for D (5 bases). This CDR3 region has 13 residues. The ends were cut back, 5 bases at V and 8 bases at J, with 13 bases in the middle. Germline-derived CDR1 and CDR2 are SGHRS and YFSETQ. The CDR3 DNA is TGCGCCAGCAGATCCACCGGGGGGGAAAAACTGTTTTTT. It is translated as CASRSTGGEKLFF.

This clone was detected only once. This rearrangement joins TRBV7-7 to TRBJ2-5; 10 nucleotides match TRBD2. CDR3 length equals 13 residues. V lost 4 bases, J lost 4 bases, and 0 bases stayed unmatched. CDR1 and CDR2 from the germline V gene are SSHAT and FNYEAQ (reference sequence). CDR3 amino acids: CASSSSGGETQYF. The CDR3 region has the DNA TGTGCCAGCAGCTCTAGCGGGGGAGAGACCCAGTACTTC.

The rearrangement joins TRBV7-2 to TRBJ2-1; 7 nucleotides match TRBD2. Germline V gene data show CDR1 as SGHTA and CDR2 as FQGNSA. J lost 5 bases, V lost 5 bases, and 6 bases had no gene match. This CDR3 region has 14 residues. As DNA, the CDR3 is TGTGCCAGCAGCCCAGCGGGGAGACACAATGAGCAGTTCTTC. Encoded protein: CASSPAGRHNEQFF.

V and J are TRBV5-1 and TRBJ2-7; D is perhaps TRBD1 (6 bases). Germline values: CDR1 SGHRS, CDR2 YFSETQ. V lost 0 bases and J lost 3, with 13 bases in between. This CDR3 has 15 residues. The CDR3 bases are TGCGCCAGCAGCTTGGACGTGGGGGCCGACTACGAGCAGTACTTC. Translating gives CASSLDVGADYEQYF.

The chain carries TRBV11-1 and TRBJ2-5; maybe TRBD2 (5 bases). V lost 5 bases, J lost 10 bases, and 20 bases lay in between. The CDR3 is 14 amino acids. Germline CDR1 is SGHAT and CDR2 is FQDESV (reference sequence). CDR3 sequence reads: CASSRTALNGDQYF. CDR3 in DNA: TGTGCCAGCAGCCGGACGGCCCTTAACGGGGACCAGTACTTC.

This clone turned up a few times. V gene TRBV11-3 combines with J gene TRBJ2-2; 10 bases line up with TRBD2. The CDR3 runs 17 residues. Trimming cost V 1 base and J 1 base; bases outside gene matches: 3. Germline-derived CDR1 and CDR2 are SGHNT and YENEEA. The CDR3 protein is CASSLVAGGRNTGELFF. The CDR3 region has the DNA TGTGCCAGCAGCTTAGTAGCGGGGGGAAGGAACACCGGGGAGCTGTTTTTT.

The chain carries TRBV6-6 and TRBJ1-1; 12 bases fit TRBD1. V gave up 8 bases and J gave up 2 bases; unmatched junction bases: 3. CDR1 is MNHNY, CDR2 SVGAGI, per germline (reference sequence). This CDR3 has 14 amino acids. The CDR3 nucleotides are TGTGCCAGCCGGGGACAGGGGGCAAACACTGAAGCTTTCTTT. Protein sequence: CASRGQGANTEAFF.

This clone was seen a handful of times. The chain combines TRBV10-3 with TRBJ2-2; a weak D match, TRBD1 (6 bases). Germline loops: CDR1 ENHRY, CDR2 SYGVKD. The CDR3 spans 16 residues. V was clipped by 0 bases and J by 3 bases, with 11 bases between them. This CDR3 is CAISESRRGYTGELFF. The CDR3 nucleotides read TGTGCCATCAGTGAGTCTCGTAGGGGGTACACCGGGGAGCTGTTTTTT.

V is TRBV9 and J is TRBJ1-1, with TRBD1 as a possible D gene (5 bases). CDR1 SGDLS and CDR2 YYNGEE come from the germline V gene. The CDR3 extends over 15 amino acids. V dropped 4 bases and J dropped 1 base, with 14 bases sitting between them. CDR3 sequence: CASSQGPGGNTEAFF. CDR3 in DNA: TGTGCCAGCAGCCAGGGTCCCGGCGGGAACACTGAAGCTTTCTTT.

The V and J genes are TRBV2 and TRBJ1-5; D is undetermined. CDR3 length: 16 amino acids. The germline V gene encodes CDR1 SNHLY and CDR2 FYNNEI. V lost 6 bases to trimming and J lost 3 bases, with 18 bases between them. The CDR3 sequence is CASSPTSRQINQPQHF. The CDR3, as DNA: TGTGCCAGCAGCCCTACCTCGAGGCAGATCAATCAGCCCCAGCATTTT.

The chain uses TRBV5-1 and TRBJ2-2, with 9 bases that match TRBD2. The CDR3 sequence is 17 residues long. CDR1 SGHRS and CDR2 YFSETQ come from the germline V gene. V shed 1 base and J 1 base; nucleotides not matched to a gene: 5. In nucleotides, the CDR3 is TGCGCCAGCAGCTTGTATCCTAGCGGGAAGAACACCGGGGAGCTGTTTTTT. Amino acids: CASSLYPSGKNTGELFF.

The chain links TRBV25-1 to TRBJ2-2; 9 bases fit TRBD1. The V and J ends lost 2 bases and 1 base, in that order; junction bases with no gene match: 2. CDR3 length equals 16 residues. Germline CDR1 is MGHDK and CDR2 is SYGVNS. This CDR3 is CASSEPGQGNTGELFF. CDR3 coding DNA: TGTGCCAGCAGTGAACCGGGACAGGGGAACACCGGGGAGCTGTTTTTT.

J is TRBJ2-7 and V is TRBV27, with 9 nucleotides matching TRBD2. Germline V gene lookup returns CDR1 MNHEY and CDR2 SMNVEV (reference sequence). The CDR3 is 16 residues long. Trimming at V came to 5 bases and at J to 2 bases, leaving 10 bases not matched to a gene. The CDR3 loop reads CASSTLSSGAAYEQYF. CDR3 nucleotide sequence: TGTGCCAGCAGTACCCTATCTAGCGGGGCCGCCTACGAGCAGTACTTC.

The chain recombines TRBV10-3 with TRBJ2-1; TRBD2 agrees at 14 bases. Germline CDR1 is ENHRY and CDR2 is SYGVKD. The V segment lost 5 bases and the J segment 5 bases; nucleotides outside the gene matches: 14. The CDR3 runs to 19 residues. CDR3 DNA: TGTGCCATCAGTCAGAAAGGGACTAGCGGGGGTACGTCGAACAATGAGCAGTTCTTC. Protein sequence: CAISQKGTSGGTSNNEQFF.

The chain joins TRBV7-9 to TRBJ1-2; D uncertain. This CDR3 is built from 15 residues. The V gene's germline CDR1 is SEHNR and CDR2 FQNEAQ (reference sequence). Trimming removed 4 bases from V and 1 base from J, with 13 bases in between. The CDR3 nucleotides read TGTGCCAGCAGCTCCAACTCTCCTTTTAACTATGGCTACACCTTC. Translated, it gives CASSSNSPFNYGYTF.

This clone was counted once. The chain couples TRBV23-1 to TRBJ2-1; tentatively, D is TRBD2 (5 bases). TRBV23-1 is sorted into the ORF group, with uncertain function. Trimming took off 4 bases at V and 9 bases at J, with 19 bases between the two ends. CDR3 size: 15 residues. CDR3 loop: CASSLSRRVGVEQFF. DNA of the CDR3: TGCGCCAGCAGTCTCTCCAGACGCGTGGGAGTTGAGCAGTTCTTC.

CDR3 bases: TGTGCCAGCAGCCTGGGACAGGCTCTTCTCCCTGAGCAGTACTTC. Encoded protein: CASSLGQALLPEQYF. This chain links TRBV7-9 with TRBJ2-7; 8 bases match TRBD1. There are 15 residues in the CDR3. V lost 5 bases, J lost 7 bases, and 13 bases stayed unmatched. Germline-derived CDR1 and CDR2 are SEHNR and FQNEAQ (reference sequence). The full variable domain, in which reference TRBV7-9 and TRBJ2-7 provide the parts outside the CDR3, is DTGVSQNPRHKITKRGQNVTFRCDPISEHNRLYWYRQTLGQGPEFLTYFQNEAQLEKSRLLSDRFSAERPKGSFSTLEIQRTEQGDSAMYLCASSLGQALLPEQYFGPGTRLTVT.

This clone showed up just a few times. The chain has TRBV28 and TRBJ1-5; a possible D gene is TRBD1 (6 bases). V was pared by 6 bases and J by 6 bases, with 15 bases between. CDR1 and CDR2 from the germline V gene are MDHEN and SYDVKM. The length of the CDR3 is 14 residues. The CDR3 loop reads CASRAIGGVQPQHF. CDR3 nucleotide sequence: TGTGCCAGCAGGGCAATAGGGGGAGTTCAGCCCCAGCATTTT.